This TCR beta chain was recorded in a study of T-cell reconstitution after alpha-beta-depleted transplantation in children. This clonotype was detected ten times or more. Germline values: CDR1 LGHNA, CDR2 YSLEER. The ends were cut back, 4 bases at V and 3 bases at J, with 21 bases in the middle. The CDR3 spans 18 residues. Library preparation (for TCRbeta) was performed with unique molecular identifiers. TCRdb re-derived calls from the PCR reads in MiXCR, one entry per CDR3 protein. There are approximately 97,000 distinct CDR3 sequences in the sample; 7% to 8% occur only once, and over 15% lies in the top ten.

The chain is built from TRBV4-3 and TRBJ2-2, with D possibly matching TRBD2 (5 bases). The sequencing here drew on PBMCs, taken before TCRalphabeta/CD19-depleted stem cell transplant. This TCR derives from a boy aged 2 to 10 with acute lymphoblastic leukemia, due to receive a stem cell transplant. The CDR3 DNA follows: TGCGCCAGCAGCCCCTCCGGCGGGCGTAACCCTGACACCGGGGAGCTGTTTTTT. Its translation: CASSPSGGRNPDTGELFF.